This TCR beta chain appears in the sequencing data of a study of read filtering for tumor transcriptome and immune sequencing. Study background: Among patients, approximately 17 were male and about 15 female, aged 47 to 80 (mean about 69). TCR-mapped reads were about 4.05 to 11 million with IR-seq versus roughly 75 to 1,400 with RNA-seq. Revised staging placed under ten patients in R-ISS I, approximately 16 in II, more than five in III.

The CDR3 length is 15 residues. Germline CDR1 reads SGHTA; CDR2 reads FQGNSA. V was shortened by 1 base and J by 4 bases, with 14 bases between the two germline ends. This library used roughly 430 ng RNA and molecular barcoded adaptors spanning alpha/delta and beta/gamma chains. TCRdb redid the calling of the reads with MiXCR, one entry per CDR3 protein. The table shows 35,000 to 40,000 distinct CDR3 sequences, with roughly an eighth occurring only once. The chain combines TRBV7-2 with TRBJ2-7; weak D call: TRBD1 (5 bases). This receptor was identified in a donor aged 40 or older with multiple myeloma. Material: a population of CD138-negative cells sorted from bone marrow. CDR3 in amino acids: CASSLVSGKGYEQYF. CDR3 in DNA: TGTGCCAGCAGCTTAGTCTCGGGCAAGGGGTACGAGCAGTACTTC.